A single sample is the source of the 20 T cell receptor beta chains below, sequenced in a study of blood T cell repertoires in COVID-19. The method was immunoSEQ multiplex PCR; TCRdb's version includes in-frame clones alone and lacks a portion of them. The sample yields 150,000 or so clones, 70% to 90% seen once. Sequencing was done on a sample of peripheral blood. The receptors originated from a man aged 35 to 55 who had recovered from COVID-19.

The chain carries TRBV6-6 and TRBJ2-5; TRBD1 matches at 9 bases. The CDR3 runs 15 residues. The ends lost 2 bases at V and 5 bases at J; junction bases unmatched: 6. Germline CDR1 reads MNHNY; CDR2 reads SVGAGI (reference sequence). The CDR3 region is CASSYARGQGETQYF. CDR3 in DNA: TGTGCCAGCAGTTACGCTCGAGGACAGGGGGAGACCCAGTACTTC.

There are a few counts of this clone. The chain links TRBV5-6 to TRBJ2-3, with 9 bases aligning to TRBD1. CDR3 length: 17 amino acids. With V trimmed by 5 bases and J by 4 bases, 14 bases remained unmatched. The germline gives CDR1 SGHDT, CDR2 YYEEEE. CDR3 DNA: TGTGCCAGCAGTTTAGGTCCCGGGACAGGGTTTCCAGATACGCAGTATTTT. Translated: CASSLGPGTGFPDTQYF.

This clone was counted once. The V gene is TRBV6-5, the J gene TRBJ2-6; a weak D match, TRBD2 (6 bases). The length of the CDR3 is 15 residues. The germline gives CDR1 MNHEY, CDR2 SVGAGI. V lost 9 bases to trimming and J lost 2 bases, with 14 bases between them. Written as DNA, the CDR3 is TGTGCCAGTCACATTACGGGAGCTGGGGCCAACGTCCTGACTTTC. Amino acids: CASHITGAGANVLTF.

The chain uses TRBV5-1 and TRBJ2-2, with 8 bases fitting TRBD1. From germline, CDR1 is SGHRS and CDR2 YFSETQ. With V trimmed by 0 bases and J by 5 bases, 9 bases remained unmatched. The CDR3 is 17 residues long. CDR3 nucleotides: TGCGCCAGCAGCTTGGATGATACAGGGGGGTGGACCGGGGAGCTGTTTTTT. Translated: CASSLDDTGGWTGELFF.

The rearrangement links TRBV5-4 to TRBJ2-5; D gene uncertain. Deletions cut 3 bases from V and 2 bases from J, with 14 bases between. Germline CDR1 reads SGHNT; CDR2 reads YYREEE (reference sequence). This CDR3 spans 15 amino acids. The CDR3 protein is CASSWSLGGQETQYF. The DNA of the CDR3 is TGTGCCAGCAGCTGGAGCTTAGGTGGACAAGAGACCCAGTACTTC.

CDR3 nucleotide sequence: TGTGCCAGCAAGGGGGGGGGTTACAATGAGCAGTTCTTC. Residues: CASKGGGYNEQFF. The chain has TRBV2 and TRBJ2-1, with D possibly TRBD2 on 7 matching bases. The CDR3 totals 13 residues. V was shortened by 7 bases and J by 4 bases, with 11 bases between the two germline ends. The germline V gene has CDR1 SNHLY and CDR2 FYNNEI.

The chain has TRBV11-2 and TRBJ2-3; 12 nucleotides agree with TRBD2. The V and J ends lost 3 bases and 8 bases, in that order; junction bases with no gene match: 6. The length of the CDR3 is 15 residues. The V gene's germline CDR1 is SGHAT and CDR2 FQNNGV. CDR3 coding DNA: TGTGCCAGCAGCTTCCTAGCGGGGGGGCCACGTACGCAGTATTTT. This encodes CASSFLAGGPRTQYF.

The genes are TRBV2 and TRBJ2-3; 11 positions match TRBD2. Germline V lookup: CDR1 SNHLY, CDR2 FYNNEI. V shed 3 bases and J 4 bases; nucleotides not matched to a gene: 3. The CDR3 totals 15 residues. DNA of the CDR3: TGTGCCAGCAGTGAGGCACTAGCGGGAGCAGATACGCAGTATTTT. Translating it yields CASSEALAGADTQYF.

This clone was observed once. V and J are TRBV6-2 or TRBV6-3 and TRBJ2-7; 8 bases match TRBD1. The V segment lost 0 bases and the J segment 3 bases; nucleotides outside the gene matches: 4. Per the germline V gene, CDR1 is MNHEY and CDR2 is SVGEGT. CDR3 length equals 15 residues. CDR3 sequence: CASSYSSGGLYEQYF. CDR3 bases: TGTGCCAGCAGTTACTCTTCAGGGGGCCTCTACGAGCAGTACTTC.

This clone was recorded once. The chain employs TRBV6-2 or TRBV6-3 and TRBJ1-2; no reliable D call. The CDR3 is made up of 15 amino acids. Germline V gives CDR1 MNHEY, CDR2 SVGEGT. Deletions cut 4 bases from V and 4 bases from J, with 16 bases between. As DNA, the CDR3 is TGTGCCAGCAGTTCATTGGCAGGCTGGGCCTATGGCTACACCTTC. This encodes CASSSLAGWAYGYTF.

CDR3 region: CASSHLTGTSGRSSYEQYF. CDR3 nucleotides: TGTGCCAGCAGCCACTTAACCGGGACTAGCGGGAGGAGCTCCTACGAGCAGTACTTC. The rearrangement links TRBV13 to TRBJ2-7; 15 bases are a match to TRBD2. V was pared by 5 bases and J by 0 bases, with 11 bases of the junction left unmatched. Per germline, CDR1 PRHDT and CDR2 FYEKMQ (reference sequence). The CDR3 covers 19 residues.

This clone was detected only once. The CDR3 nucleotides read TGTGCCTGGAGTGTTGGGACAGTTTATCAGCCCCAGCATTTT. Translated, it gives CAWSVGTVYQPQHF. The rearrangement uses TRBV30 and TRBJ1-5; 7 bases map to TRBD1. The germline CDR1 and CDR2 sequences are GTSNPN and SVGIG (reference sequence). Trimming cost V 0 bases and J 5 bases; bases outside gene matches: 4. The CDR3 covers 14 residues.

The V and J genes are TRBV11-2 and TRBJ2-7, with TRBD2 matching over 7 bases. This CDR3 region has 15 residues. J lost 7 bases, V lost 4 bases, and 13 bases had no gene match. Germline-derived CDR1 and CDR2 are SGHAT and FQNNGV. CDR3: CASSWQGRESWEQYF. The CDR3 DNA follows: TGTGCCAGCAGCTGGCAAGGGCGGGAGAGTTGGGAGCAGTACTTC.

The CDR3 here is CASRVSGGQETQYF. The CDR3 region has the DNA TGTGCCAGCCGAGTTAGCGGGGGGCAAGAGACCCAGTACTTC. V gene TRBV6-6 combines with J gene TRBJ2-5; 10 bases fit TRBD2. This CDR3 is 14 amino acids long. The germline V gene has CDR1 MNHNY and CDR2 SVGAGI (reference sequence). The ends lost 8 bases at V and 2 bases at J; junction bases unmatched: 5.

This rearrangement joins TRBV2 to TRBJ1-3; tentatively, D is TRBD1 (5 bases). The CDR3 covers 13 residues. The V end lost 7 bases, the J end lost 4 bases, and 11 bases lay between the germline ends. CDR1 is SNHLY, CDR2 FYNNEI, per germline. The CDR3 DNA is TGTGCCAGCACGGGAGACAGAGGAAACACCATATATTTT. Translating it yields CASTGDRGNTIYF.

The V gene is TRBV12-5, the J gene TRBJ1-1; possibly TRBD1 for D (6 bases). Germline CDR1 reads LGHNT; CDR2 reads FRNRAP. The V and J ends lost 10 bases and 6 bases respectively, with 18 bases between them. This CDR3 spans 13 amino acids. CDR3 sequence reads: CATCRGEVAEAFF. CDR3 DNA: TGTGCTACCTGCAGGGGTGAAGTGGCTGAAGCTTTCTTT.

V gene TRBV6-1 combines with J gene TRBJ1-4; D is ambiguous. Germline CDR1 is MNHNS and CDR2 is SASEGT. This CDR3 has 14 amino acids. V gave up 0 bases and J gave up 7 bases, with 9 bases separating them. The CDR3 spells CASSEAHEGEKLFF. CDR3 nucleotides: TGTGCCAGCAGTGAAGCGCACGAGGGTGAAAAACTGTTTTTT.

This clone was recorded only once. The chain has TRBV28 and TRBJ1-2; 10 positions match TRBD1. Germline V gene sequence: CDR1 MDHEN, CDR2 SYDVKM. V lost 1 base to trimming and J lost 7 bases; unmatched junction nucleotides: 6. The CDR3 totals 15 residues. CDR3 DNA sequence: TGTGCCAGCAGTTTATACCTCCGGGACAGGGGTGGCTACACCTTC. It specifies CASSLYLRDRGGYTF.

V usage is TRBV30 and J usage is TRBJ2-2; TRBD1 agrees at 7 bases. The CDR3 covers 13 residues. Looked up from germline, CDR1 is GTSNPN and CDR2 is SVGIG (reference sequence). V lost 5 bases, J lost 5 bases, and 5 bases stayed unmatched. The CDR3 DNA reads TGTGCCTGGGGACAGGCTCTTACCGGGGAGCTGTTTTTT. Amino acid sequence: CAWGQALTGELFF.

This clone was counted once. The chain carries TRBV11-2 and TRBJ2-3, with D possibly matching TRBD2 (6 bases). This CDR3 has 15 residues. Trimming shortened V by 1 base and J by 0 bases, and 8 bases separated the two germline ends. The germline V gene has CDR1 SGHAT and CDR2 FQNNGV. The CDR3 DNA follows: TGTGCCAGCAGCTTAGCCGGGAGAAGCACAGATACGCAGTATTTT. Protein product: CASSLAGRSTDTQYF. Together with reference TRBV11-2 and TRBJ2-3, the CDR3 gives the full variable domain: EAGVAQSPRYKIIEKRQSVAFWCNPISGHATLYWYQQILGQGPKLLIQFQNNGVVDDSQLPKDRFSAERLKGVDSTLKIQPAKLEDSAVYLCASSLAGRSTDTQYFGPGTRLTVL.